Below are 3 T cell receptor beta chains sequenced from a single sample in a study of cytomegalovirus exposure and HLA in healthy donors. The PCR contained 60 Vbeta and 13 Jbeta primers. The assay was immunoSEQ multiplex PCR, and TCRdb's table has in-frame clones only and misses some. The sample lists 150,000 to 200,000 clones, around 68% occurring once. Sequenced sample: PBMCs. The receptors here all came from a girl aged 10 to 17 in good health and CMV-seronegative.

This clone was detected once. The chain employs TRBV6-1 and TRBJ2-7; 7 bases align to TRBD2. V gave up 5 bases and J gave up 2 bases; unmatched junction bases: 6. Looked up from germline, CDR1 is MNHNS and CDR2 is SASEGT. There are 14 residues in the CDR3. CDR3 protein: CASSPRGGPYEQYF. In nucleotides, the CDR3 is TGTGCCAGCAGTCCTAGGGGAGGGCCCTACGAGCAGTACTTC.

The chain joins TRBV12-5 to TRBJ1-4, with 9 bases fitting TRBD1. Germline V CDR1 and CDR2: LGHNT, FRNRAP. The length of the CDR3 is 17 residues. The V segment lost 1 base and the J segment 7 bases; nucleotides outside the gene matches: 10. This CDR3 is CASGLGLGGTGSEKLFF. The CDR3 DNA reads TGTGCTAGTGGTTTGGGTTTAGGCGGGACAGGGAGTGAAAAACTGTTTTTT.

The CDR3 here is CASSLGEQRSLAYNEQFF. CDR3 sequence (DNA): TGCGCCAGCAGCTTGGGTGAGCAGCGTAGTCTCGCCTACAATGAGCAGTTCTTC. This sequence joins TRBV5-1 and TRBJ2-1; no firm D call. CDR1 is SGHRS and CDR2 is YFSETQ in the germline V gene. Trimming stripped 0 bases from V and 2 bases from J, with 18 bases between. CDR3 size: 18 residues. The full variable domain, in which reference TRBV5-1 and TRBJ2-1 provide the parts outside the CDR3, is KAGVTQTPRYLIKTRGQQVTLSCSPISGHRSVSWYQQTPGQGLQFLFEYFSETQRNKGNFPGRFSGRQFSNSRSEMNVSTLELGDSALYLCASSLGEQRSLAYNEQFFGPGTRLTVL.